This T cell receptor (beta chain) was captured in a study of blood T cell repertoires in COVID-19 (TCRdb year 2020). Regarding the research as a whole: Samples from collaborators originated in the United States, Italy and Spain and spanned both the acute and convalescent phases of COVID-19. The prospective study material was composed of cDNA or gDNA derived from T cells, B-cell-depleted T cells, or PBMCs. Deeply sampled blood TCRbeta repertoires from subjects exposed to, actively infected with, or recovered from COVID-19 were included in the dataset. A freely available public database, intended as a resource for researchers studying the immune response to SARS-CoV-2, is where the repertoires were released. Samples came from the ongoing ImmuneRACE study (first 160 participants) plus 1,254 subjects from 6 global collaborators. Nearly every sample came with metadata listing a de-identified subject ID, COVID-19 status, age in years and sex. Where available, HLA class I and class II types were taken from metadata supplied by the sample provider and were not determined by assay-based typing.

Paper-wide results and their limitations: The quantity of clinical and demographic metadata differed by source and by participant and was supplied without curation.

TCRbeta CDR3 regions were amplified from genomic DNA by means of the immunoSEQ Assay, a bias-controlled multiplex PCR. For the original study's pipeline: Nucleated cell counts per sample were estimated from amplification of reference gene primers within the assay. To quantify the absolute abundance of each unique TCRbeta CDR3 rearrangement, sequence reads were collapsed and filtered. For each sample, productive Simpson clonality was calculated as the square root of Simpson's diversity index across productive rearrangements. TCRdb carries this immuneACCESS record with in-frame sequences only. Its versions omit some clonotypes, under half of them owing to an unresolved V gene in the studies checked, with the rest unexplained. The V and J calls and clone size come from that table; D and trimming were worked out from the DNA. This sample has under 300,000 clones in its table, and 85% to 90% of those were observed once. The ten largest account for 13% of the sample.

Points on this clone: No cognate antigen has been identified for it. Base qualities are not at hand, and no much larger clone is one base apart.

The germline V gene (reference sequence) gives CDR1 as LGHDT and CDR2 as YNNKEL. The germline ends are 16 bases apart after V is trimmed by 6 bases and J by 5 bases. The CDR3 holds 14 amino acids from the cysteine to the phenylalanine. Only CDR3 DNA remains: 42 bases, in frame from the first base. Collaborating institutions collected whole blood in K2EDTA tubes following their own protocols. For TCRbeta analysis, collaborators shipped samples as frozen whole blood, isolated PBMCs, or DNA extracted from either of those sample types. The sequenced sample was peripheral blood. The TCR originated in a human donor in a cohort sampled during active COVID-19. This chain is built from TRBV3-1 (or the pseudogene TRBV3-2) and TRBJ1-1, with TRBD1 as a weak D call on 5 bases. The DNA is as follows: TGTGCCAGCAGTCCAAGCGGGGCATTGACTGAAGCTTTCTTT. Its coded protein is CASSPSGALTEAFF.